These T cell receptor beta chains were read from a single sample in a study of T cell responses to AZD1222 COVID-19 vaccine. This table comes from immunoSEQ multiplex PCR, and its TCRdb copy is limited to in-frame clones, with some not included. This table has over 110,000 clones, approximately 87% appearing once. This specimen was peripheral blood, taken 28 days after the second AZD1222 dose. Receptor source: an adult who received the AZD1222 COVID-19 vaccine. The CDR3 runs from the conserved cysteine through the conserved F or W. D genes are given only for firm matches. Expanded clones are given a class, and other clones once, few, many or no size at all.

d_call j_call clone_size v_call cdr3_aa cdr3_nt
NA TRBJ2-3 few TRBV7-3 CASSSTSTDTQYF TGTGCCAGCAGCTCAACAAGCACAGATACGCAGTATTTT
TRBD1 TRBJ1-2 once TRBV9 CASSDTGGNGYTF TGTGCCAGCAGCGACACAGGGGGGAATGGCTACACCTTC
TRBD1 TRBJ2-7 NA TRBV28 CASSSDRVSKSYEQYF TGTGCCAGCAGTTCGGACAGGGTATCAAAGAGCTACGAGCAGTACTTC
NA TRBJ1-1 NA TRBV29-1 CSVASEPEAFF TGCAGCGTTGCAAGCGAACCTGAAGCTTTCTTT
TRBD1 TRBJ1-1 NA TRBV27 CASSTNRGVNTEAFF TGTGCCAGCAGTACCAACAGGGGGGTGAACACTGAAGCTTTCTTT
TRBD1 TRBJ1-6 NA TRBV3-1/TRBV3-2 CASSQGQGARSPLHF TGTGCCAGCAGCCAAGGACAGGGGGCGCGATCACCCCTCCACTTT
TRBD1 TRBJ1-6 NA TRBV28 CASSPPQGRRSPLHF TGTGCCAGCAGTCCCCCACAGGGGAGGCGGTCACCCCTCCACTTT
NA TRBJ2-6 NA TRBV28 CASSLWRVSSGANVLTF TGTGCCAGCAGTTTATGGAGGGTGAGCTCTGGGGCCAACGTCCTGACTTTC
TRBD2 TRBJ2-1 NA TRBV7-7 CASSYSVAGVGEQFF TGTGCTAGCAGTTACTCAGTAGCGGGAGTAGGTGAGCAGTTCTTC
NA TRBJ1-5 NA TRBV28 CASSLWADNNQPQHF TGTGCCAGCAGTTTATGGGCCGATAACAATCAGCCCCAGCATTTT
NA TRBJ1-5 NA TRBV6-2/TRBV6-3 CASSYHGAGSSNQPQHF TGTGCCAGCAGTTATCACGGGGCAGGGAGTAGCAATCAGCCCCAGCATTTT
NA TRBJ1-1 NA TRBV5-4 CASSLRGGSTEAFF TGTGCCAGCAGCCTGCGTGGGGGTTCCACTGAAGCTTTCTTT
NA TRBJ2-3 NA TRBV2 CASRSQFISTDTQYF TGTGCCAGCAGGAGCCAGTTTATTAGTACAGATACGCAGTATTTT
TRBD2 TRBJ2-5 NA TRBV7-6 CASSLGLAGVVETQYF TGTGCCAGCAGCTTAGGGCTAGCGGGAGTCGTAGAGACCCAGTACTTC
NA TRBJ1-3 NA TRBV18 CASSSTSSGNTIYF TGTGCCAGCTCGTCGACTAGCTCTGGAAACACCATATATTTT
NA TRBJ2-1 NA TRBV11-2 CASSLQPGYNEQFF TGTGCCAGCAGCTTACAACCGGGTTACAATGAGCAGTTCTTC
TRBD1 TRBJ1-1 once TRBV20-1 CSASGDRGNTEAFF TGCAGTGCTAGTGGGGACAGGGGGAACACTGAAGCTTTCTTT
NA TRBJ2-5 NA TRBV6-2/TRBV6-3 CASSSGTLQETQYF TGTGCCAGCAGTTCGGGGACATTACAAGAGACCCAGTACTTC
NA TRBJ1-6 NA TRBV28 CASSLSYRPLHF TGTGCCAGCAGTTTGTCCTACCGTCCCCTCCACTTT
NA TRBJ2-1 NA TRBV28 CASSLYLEGSYNEQFF TGTGCCAGCAGTTTGTACCTAGAGGGGTCCTACAATGAGCAGTTCTTC
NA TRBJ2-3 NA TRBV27 CASRSQGSYTDTQYF TGTGCCAGCAGATCACAGGGATCTTACACAGATACGCAGTATTTT
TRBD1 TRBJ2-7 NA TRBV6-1 CASSEAADRGAEQYF TGTGCCAGCAGTGAAGCGGCGGACAGGGGGGCCGAGCAGTACTTC
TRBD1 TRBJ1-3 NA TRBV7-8 CASSLMRTGSGNTIYF TGTGCCAGCAGCTTAATGAGGACAGGTTCTGGAAACACCATATATTTT
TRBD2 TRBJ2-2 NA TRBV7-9 CASSLAGGTGELFF TGTGCCAGCAGCTTGGCGGGGGGAACCGGGGAGCTGTTTTTT
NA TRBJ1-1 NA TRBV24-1 CATSDPTDKAFF TGTGCCACCAGTGACCCGACAGATAAAGCTTTCTTT
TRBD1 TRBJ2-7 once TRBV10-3 CAISDRDRVYEQYF TGTGCCATCAGTGACCGGGACAGGGTCTACGAGCAGTACTTC
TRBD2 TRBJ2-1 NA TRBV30 CAWTEAAGGTNEQFF TGTGCCTGGACAGAGGCGGCGGGAGGGACGAATGAGCAGTTCTTC
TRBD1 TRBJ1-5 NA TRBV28 CASRVDRDGNQPQHF TGTGCCAGCAGGGTGGACAGGGATGGCAATCAGCCCCAGCATTTT
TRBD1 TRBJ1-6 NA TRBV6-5 CASSTQGANSPLHF TGTGCCAGCAGCACACAGGGGGCCAATTCACCCCTCCACTTT
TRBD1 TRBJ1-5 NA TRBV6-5 CASTAGTGANQPQHF TGTGCCAGCACCGCCGGGACAGGGGCGAATCAGCCCCAGCATTTT
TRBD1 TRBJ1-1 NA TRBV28 CASPSTGENTEAFF TGTGCCAGCCCCTCGACAGGGGAAAACACTGAAGCTTTCTTT
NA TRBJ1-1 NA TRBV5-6 CASSLRTPLNTEAFF TGTGCCAGCAGCTTGCGTACACCTCTGAACACTGAAGCTTTCTTT
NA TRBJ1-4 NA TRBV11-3 CASSLRGADEKLFF TGTGCCAGCAGCTTGAGAGGGGCTGATGAAAAACTGTTTTTT
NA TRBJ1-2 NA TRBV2 CASRDRTLQGRYTF TGTGCCAGCAGAGACCGAACCCTACAGGGCCGCTACACCTTC
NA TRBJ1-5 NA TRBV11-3 CASSPRLGNQPQHF TGTGCCAGCAGCCCCCGCCTGGGCAATCAGCCCCAGCATTTT
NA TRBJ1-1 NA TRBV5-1 CASTRDGKNTEAFF TGCGCCAGCACCAGGGACGGAAAGAACACTGAAGCTTTCTTT
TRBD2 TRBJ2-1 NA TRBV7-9 CASSTGTSVYDEQFF TGTGCCAGCAGCACCGGGACTAGCGTTTACGATGAGCAGTTCTTC
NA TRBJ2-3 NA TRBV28 CASSLTGLITDTQYF TGTGCCAGCAGTCTGACAGGACTAATCACAGATACGCAGTATTTT
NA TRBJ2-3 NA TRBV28 CASTSPRGRTDTQYF TGTGCCAGCACCAGCCCCCGGGGACGGACAGATACGCAGTATTTT
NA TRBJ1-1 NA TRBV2 CASRPRVNTEAFF TGTGCCAGCAGGCCAAGGGTAAACACTGAAGCTTTCTTT
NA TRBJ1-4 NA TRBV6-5 CASSYSGTNEKLFF TGTGCCAGCAGTTACTCAGGGACAAATGAAAAACTGTTTTTT
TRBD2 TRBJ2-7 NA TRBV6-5 CASSYQTSIPYEQYF TGTGCCAGCAGTTACCAGACTAGCATCCCCTACGAGCAGTACTTC
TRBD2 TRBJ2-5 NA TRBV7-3 CASSLTAGGPETQYF TGTGCCAGCAGCTTAACCGCGGGGGGGCCGGAGACCCAGTACTTC
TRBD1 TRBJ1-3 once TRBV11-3 CASSPGQGESGNTIYF TGTGCCAGCAGCCCAGGACAGGGGGAAAGCGGAAACACCATATATTTT